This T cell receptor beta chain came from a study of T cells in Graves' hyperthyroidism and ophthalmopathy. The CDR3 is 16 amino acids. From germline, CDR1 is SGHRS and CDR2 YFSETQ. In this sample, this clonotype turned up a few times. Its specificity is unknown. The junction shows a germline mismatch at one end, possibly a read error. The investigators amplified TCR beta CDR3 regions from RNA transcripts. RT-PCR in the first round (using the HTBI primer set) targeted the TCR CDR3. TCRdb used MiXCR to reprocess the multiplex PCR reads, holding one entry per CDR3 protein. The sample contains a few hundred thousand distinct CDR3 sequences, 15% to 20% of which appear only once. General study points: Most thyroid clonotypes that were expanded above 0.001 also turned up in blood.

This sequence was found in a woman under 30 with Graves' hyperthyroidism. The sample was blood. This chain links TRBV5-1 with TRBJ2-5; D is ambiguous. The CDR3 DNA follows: TGCGCCAGCAGCTCCTCGAGAAGCCACCCCCAAGGGACCCAGTACTTC. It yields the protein CASSSSRSHPQGTQYF.